The following is a TCR beta chain sequence with its context. This clonotype was detected many times. Its recognized antigen is unknown. Base qualities are not at hand, and no much larger clone is one base apart. The germline V gene (reference sequence) gives CDR1 as LNHDA and CDR2 as SQIVND. From the cysteine up to the phenylalanine, the CDR3 has a length of 13 residues. This entry keeps only the CDR3 DNA: 39 bases, framed from base 1. V lost 8 bases and J lost 5 bases; the stretch between them is 13 bases long. Amplification of TCR beta CDR3 regions was carried out from RNA transcripts. The first round of RT-PCR for the TCR CDR3 was performed with the HTBI primer set and the Qiagen OneStep RT-PCR kit. The libraries were constructed in a second round of multiplex PCR and then size-selected and purified. Sequencing of the libraries was done on an Illumina HiSeq2000 using paired-end 100 bp reads. For the original study's pipeline: SOAPnuke was used to process the raw data, throwing out any read that contained adapters or uncalled bases, had a mean Phred below 15, or lacked an exact constant-primer or identifier match. High-quality paired reads were merged using COPE v1.2.5, and each unique nucleotide sequence was defined as a clonotype. MiTCR v1.1 was used to align clonotypes to the IMGT TRBV, TRBD and TRBJ reference segments. The analysis included only V-J combinations with a frequency above 0.0001, which together covered over 98% of the repertoires. A TCS score was defined as the ratio of F50 (clonal expansion) to E x V (chaos), with BLOSUM62-based TCRdist applied between CDR3 peptides within each V-J. Welch's t-statistics and random forest reduced just over 500 V-J features to 13, which were used in a naive Bayes classifier (R e1071). The public reads were reprocessed in TCRdb via fastp at Q25 and MiXCR, keeping in-frame beta chains. A single entry per CDR3 protein holds the most common genes and DNA from its merged rows. The V and J calls and clone size come from TCRdb's table, not from the authors' own analysis. Across this sample there are around 540,000 distinct CDR3 sequences, with 46% seen only once. The top ten clones comprise nearly 8.5% of the sample.

Stable Graves' hyperthyroidism was defined as the absence of progression to ophthalmopathy over 18 months of follow-up. Hyperthyroidism patients were newly diagnosed, had a disease duration of under 2 months, and were aged 18 to 65 years. The study excluded patients with uncontrolled infections, other autoimmune diseases, pregnancy or lactation. Clinical symptoms, serum thyroxine and TRAb, thyroid ultrasound, and orbital computed tomography formed the basis for the diagnoses. Total RNA was extracted with Trizol reagent, and quality was checked on an Agilent 2100 Bioanalyzer. These data belong to a study of T cells in Graves' hyperthyroidism and ophthalmopathy (dated by TCRdb to about 2019). In terms of the full investigation: To identify distinguishing TCR V-J signatures, a discovery cohort of 90 to 100 patients was used, comprising 40 to 45 with Graves' ophthalmopathy and around 57 with stable Graves' hyperthyroidism. The paper reports TCR Vbeta CDR3 sequencing of approximately 140 peripheral blood samples: 40 to 45 ophthalmopathy, under 80 hyperthyroidism and 17 progressor patients. The roughly 91 discovery patients were randomly divided into training and test sets at a 7:3 ratio. In about 6 Graves' hyperthyroidism patients, the study also compared T-cell repertoires from thyroid tissue with T-cell repertoires from blood. After sampling, hyperthyroidism patients received methimazole starting at 30 mg daily, and ophthalmopathy patients received high-dose intravenous methylprednisolone. Prospective prediction of ophthalmopathy was tested in an independent validation cohort of some 20 hyperthyroidism patients and approximately 17 patients who later progressed to ophthalmopathy.

Findings and caveats that apply to the study as a whole: No statistical method was used to fix the sample size in advance, and group allocation was not hidden from the investigators. In validation, the model predicted progression to ophthalmopathy a median of approximately 6.3 months before onset, with 65% to 71% sensitivity and about 72% specificity. Most expanded thyroid clonotypes (frequency above 0.001) were also detected in blood, a finding suggesting that blood repertoires may reflect thyroid immune responses. A model built on a 13 V-J signature distinguished ophthalmopathy from stable hyperthyroidism, reaching 85% to 90% sensitivity and under 84% specificity in cross-validation and 80%/75% in testing.

Sequencing was carried out using peripheral blood or thyroid tissue (not recorded which). The chain is assembled from TRBV19 and TRBJ1-5; no confident D gene assignment can be made. This clonotype originated in a woman under 30 with Graves' hyperthyroidism. Donor details come from another sample of the same person, matched by shared clones. This receptor carries the CDR3 CASCPAVDQPQHF. The bases are TGTGCCAGTTGCCCGGCAGTAGATCAGCCCCAGCATTTT.